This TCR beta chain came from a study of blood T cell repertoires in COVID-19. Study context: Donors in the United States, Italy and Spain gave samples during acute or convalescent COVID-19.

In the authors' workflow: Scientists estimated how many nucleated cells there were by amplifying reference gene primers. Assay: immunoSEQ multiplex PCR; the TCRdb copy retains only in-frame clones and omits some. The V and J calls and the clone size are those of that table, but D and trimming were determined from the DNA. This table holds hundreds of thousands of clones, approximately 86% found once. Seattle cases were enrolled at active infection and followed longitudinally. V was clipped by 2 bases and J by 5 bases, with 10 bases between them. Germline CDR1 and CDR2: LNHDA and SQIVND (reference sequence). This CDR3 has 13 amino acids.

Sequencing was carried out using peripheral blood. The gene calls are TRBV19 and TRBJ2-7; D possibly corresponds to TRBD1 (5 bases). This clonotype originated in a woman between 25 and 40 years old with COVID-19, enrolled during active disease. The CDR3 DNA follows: TGTGCCAGTAGTATAACCAGGGTCGACGAGCAGTACTTC. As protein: CASSITRVDEQYF.